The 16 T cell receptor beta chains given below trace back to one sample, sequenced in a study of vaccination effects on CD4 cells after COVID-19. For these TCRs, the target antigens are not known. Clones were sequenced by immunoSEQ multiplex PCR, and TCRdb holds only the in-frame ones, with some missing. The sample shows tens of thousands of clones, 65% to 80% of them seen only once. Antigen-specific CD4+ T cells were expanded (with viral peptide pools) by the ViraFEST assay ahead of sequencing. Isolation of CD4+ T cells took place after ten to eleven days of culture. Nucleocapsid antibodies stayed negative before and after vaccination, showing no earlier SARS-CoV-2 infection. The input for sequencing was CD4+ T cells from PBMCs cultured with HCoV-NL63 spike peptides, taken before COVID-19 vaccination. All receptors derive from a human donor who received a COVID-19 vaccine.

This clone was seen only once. The CDR3 nucleotides are TGTGCCAGCAGTAAATTAACAGGGACCGGAAACACCATATATTTT. It translates to CASSKLTGTGNTIYF. The chain combines TRBV6-5 with TRBJ1-3, with D maybe TRBD1 (6 bases). With 5 bases removed from V and 4 bases from J, the gap between germline ends came to 15 bases. The germline V gene has CDR1 MNHEY and CDR2 SVGAGI. The CDR3 runs to 15 residues.

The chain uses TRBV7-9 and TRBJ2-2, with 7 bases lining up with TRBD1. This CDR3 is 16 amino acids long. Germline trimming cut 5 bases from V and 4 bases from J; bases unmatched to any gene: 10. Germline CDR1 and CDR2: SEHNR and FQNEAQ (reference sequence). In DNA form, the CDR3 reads TGTGCCAGCAGCCCCGGGACAGAACCCACCACCGGGGAGCTGTTTTTT. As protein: CASSPGTEPTTGELFF.

The CDR3 DNA reads TGTGCCAGTAGTAGAGGACAGCTCGCCTATGGCTACACCTTC. Its protein is CASSRGQLAYGYTF. The V call is TRBV19, the J call TRBJ1-2; possible D gene TRBD1, 6 bases. The CDR3 has 14 amino acids. The germline V gene encodes CDR1 LNHDA and CDR2 SQIVND (reference sequence). V was shortened by 4 bases and J by 4 bases, with 13 bases between the two germline ends.

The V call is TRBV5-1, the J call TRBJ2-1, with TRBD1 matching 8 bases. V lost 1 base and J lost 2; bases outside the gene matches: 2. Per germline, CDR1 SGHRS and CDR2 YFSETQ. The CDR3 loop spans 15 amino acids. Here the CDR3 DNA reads TGCGCCAGCAGCTTGATGGGACAGGCCTACAATGAGCAGTTCTTC. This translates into CASSLMGQAYNEQFF.

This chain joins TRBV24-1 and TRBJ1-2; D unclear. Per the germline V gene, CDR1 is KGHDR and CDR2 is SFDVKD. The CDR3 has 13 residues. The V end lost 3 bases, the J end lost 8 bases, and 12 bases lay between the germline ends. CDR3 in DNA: TGTGCCACCAGTGATCCGGGTCGGCTGGGCTACACCTTC. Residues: CATSDPGRLGYTF.

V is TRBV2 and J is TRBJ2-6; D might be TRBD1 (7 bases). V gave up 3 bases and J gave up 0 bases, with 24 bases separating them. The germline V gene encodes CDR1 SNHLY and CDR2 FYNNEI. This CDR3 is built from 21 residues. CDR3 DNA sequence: TGTGCCAGCAGTGAGTTCGGGCAGGGGGGCCCCATAAACTCTGGGGCCAACGTCCTGACTTTC. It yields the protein CASSEFGQGGPINSGANVLTF.

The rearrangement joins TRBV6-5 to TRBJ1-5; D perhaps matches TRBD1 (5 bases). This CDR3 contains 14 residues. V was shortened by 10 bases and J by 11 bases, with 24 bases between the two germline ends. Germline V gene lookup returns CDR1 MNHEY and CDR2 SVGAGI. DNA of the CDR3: TGTGCCACAGATCCGGGACCTTCAAGTTCTTCCCAGCATTTT. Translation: CATDPGPSSSSQHF.

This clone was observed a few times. The CDR3 region has the DNA TGTGCCAGCAGTCTGGGGGGATCATTACAGGAAAAACTGTTTTTT. As protein: CASSLGGSLQEKLFF. V gene TRBV5-4 combines with J gene TRBJ1-4; D perhaps matches TRBD1 (5 bases). The germline V gene encodes CDR1 SGHNT and CDR2 YYREEE (reference sequence). V dropped 5 bases and J dropped 8 bases, with 19 bases sitting between them. The CDR3 covers 15 residues.

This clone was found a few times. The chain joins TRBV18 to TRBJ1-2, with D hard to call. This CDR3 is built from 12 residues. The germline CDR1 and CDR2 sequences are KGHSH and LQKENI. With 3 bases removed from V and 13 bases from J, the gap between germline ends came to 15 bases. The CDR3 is CASSPPDRHGTF. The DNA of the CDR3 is TGTGCCAGCTCACCGCCGGACCGTCATGGCACCTTC. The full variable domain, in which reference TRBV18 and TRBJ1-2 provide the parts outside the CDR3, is NAGVMQNPRHLVRRRGQEARLRCSPMKGHSHVYWYRQLPEEGLKFMVYLQKENIIDESGMPKERFSAEFPKEGPSILRIQQVVRGDSAAYFCASSPPDRHGTFGSGTRLTVV.

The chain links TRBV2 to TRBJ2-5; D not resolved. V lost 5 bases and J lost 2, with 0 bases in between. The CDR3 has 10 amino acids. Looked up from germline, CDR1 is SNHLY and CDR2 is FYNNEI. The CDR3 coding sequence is TGTGCCAGCAGTCAAGAGACCCAGTACTTC. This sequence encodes CASSQETQYF.

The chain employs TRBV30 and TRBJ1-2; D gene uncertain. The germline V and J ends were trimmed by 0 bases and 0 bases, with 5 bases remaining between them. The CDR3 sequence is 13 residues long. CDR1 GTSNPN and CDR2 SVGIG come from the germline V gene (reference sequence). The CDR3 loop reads CAWSVSTNYGYTF. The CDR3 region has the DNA TGTGCCTGGAGTGTTAGTACTAACTATGGCTACACCTTC.

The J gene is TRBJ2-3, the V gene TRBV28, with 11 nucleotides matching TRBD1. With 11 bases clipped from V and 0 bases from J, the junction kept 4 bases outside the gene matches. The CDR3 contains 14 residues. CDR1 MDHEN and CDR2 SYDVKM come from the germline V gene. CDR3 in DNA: TGTGCCTGGGGGACAGGGGGTAGCACAGATACGCAGTATTTT. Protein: CAWGTGGSTDTQYF.

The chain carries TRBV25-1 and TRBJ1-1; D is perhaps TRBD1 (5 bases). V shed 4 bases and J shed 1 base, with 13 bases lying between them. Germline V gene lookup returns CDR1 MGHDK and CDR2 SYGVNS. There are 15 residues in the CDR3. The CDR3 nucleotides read TGTGCCAGCAGTGGTCTCGGGACGGGGAACACTGAAGCTTTCTTT. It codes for CASSGLGTGNTEAFF.

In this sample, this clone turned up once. The CDR3: CASSHERGGRLGGTDTQYF. CDR3 nucleotide sequence: TGTGCCAGCAGCCACGAACGGGGGGGCAGGTTGGGTGGGACAGATACGCAGTATTTT. This chain links TRBV3-1 (or the pseudogene TRBV3-2) with TRBJ2-3; 8 bases align to TRBD2. The CDR3 runs to 19 residues. CDR1 is LGHDT, CDR2 YNNKEL, per germline (reference sequence). With 3 bases clipped from V and 3 bases from J, the junction kept 17 bases outside the gene matches.

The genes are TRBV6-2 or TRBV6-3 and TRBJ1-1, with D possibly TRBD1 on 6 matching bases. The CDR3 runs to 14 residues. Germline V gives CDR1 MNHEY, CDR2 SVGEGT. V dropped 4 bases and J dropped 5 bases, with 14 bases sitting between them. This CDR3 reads CASSSQGSATEAFF. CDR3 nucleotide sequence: TGTGCCAGCAGTTCACAGGGTTCTGCTACTGAAGCTTTCTTT.

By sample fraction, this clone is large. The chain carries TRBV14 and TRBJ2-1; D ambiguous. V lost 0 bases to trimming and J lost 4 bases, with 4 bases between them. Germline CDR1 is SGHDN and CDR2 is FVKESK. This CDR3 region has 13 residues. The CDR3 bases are TGTGCCAGCAGCCAAGAACTATACAATGAGCAGTTCTTC. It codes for CASSQELYNEQFF.